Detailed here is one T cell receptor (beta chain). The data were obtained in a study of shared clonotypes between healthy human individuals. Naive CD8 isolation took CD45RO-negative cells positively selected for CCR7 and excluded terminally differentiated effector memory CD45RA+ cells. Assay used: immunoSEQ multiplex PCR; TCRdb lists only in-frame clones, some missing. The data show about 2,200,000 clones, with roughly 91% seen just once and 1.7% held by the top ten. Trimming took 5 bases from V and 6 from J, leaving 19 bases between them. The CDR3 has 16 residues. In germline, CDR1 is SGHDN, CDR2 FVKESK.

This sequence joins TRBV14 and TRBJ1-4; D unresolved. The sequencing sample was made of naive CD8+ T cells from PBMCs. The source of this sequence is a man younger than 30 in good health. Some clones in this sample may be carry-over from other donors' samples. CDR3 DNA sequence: TGTGCCAGCAGCATTAGACCCGAGGCGCGGGATGAAAAACTGTTTTTT. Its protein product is CASSIRPEARDEKLFF.